This TCR beta chain stems from a study of shared clonotypes between healthy human individuals. Germline CDR1 SGHNT, CDR2 YYREEE (reference sequence). The CDR3 has 18 amino acids. Trimming took off 0 bases at V and 0 bases at J, with 13 bases between the two ends. As to this clone: Its antigen remains unknown. In the same sample, other DNA sequences code for this CDR3.

Authors' methods: ImmunoSEQ gave junction-only sequences without quality scores, so filtering differed. TCRdb's table, derived via immunoSEQ multiplex PCR, lists solely in-frame clones and lacks some. V and J calls and clone size are those listed in that table; D and trimming were worked out from the DNA. The sample has under 2,500,000 clones, approximately 94% seen once. The study enrolled healthy HIV-negative adults without recent acute infections or vaccinations as donors. Both subsets, CD45RA+ naive and CD45RA-negative memory, were split from the CD4+ cells. Findings of the study overall: Clonotype sharing across donors was expected to vary with sequencing depth.

The receptor was derived from a young man in good health. The genes are TRBV5-4 and TRBJ2-6, with D possibly being TRBD1 (5 bases). Sample: naive CD4+ T cells sorted from blood. Subset noted: CD45RA+ positively selected. CDR3 residues: CASSLAGQRSSGANVLTF. The CDR3 DNA sequence: TGTGCCAGCAGCTTGGCTGGACAACGTTCCTCTGGGGCCAACGTCCTGACTTTC.